The 25 T cell receptor beta chains below were found in one sample sequenced in a study of T-cell reconstitution after alpha-beta-depleted transplantation in children. Using unique molecular identifiers, the investigators prepared the TCRbeta library. TCRdb re-analysed the PCR reads in MiXCR, keeping a single row per CDR3 protein. Here the sample spans hundreds of thousands of distinct CDR3 sequences, roughly 17% being singletons. The sequenced sample was PBMCs from the stem cell graft donor, obtained from the stem cell graft. Receptors originate from a human donor who donated a stem cell graft to a child with acute myeloid leukemia.

This chain joins TRBV12-3 or TRBV12-4 and TRBJ1-2; D gene ambiguous. The CDR3 is 14 amino acids. The V end was cut by 1 base, the J end by 8 bases, with 14 bases between. The chain's CDR3 is CASSLDVTSGGYTF. The DNA for the CDR3 is TGTGCCAGCAGTTTAGACGTCACCTCTGGAGGCTACACCTTC.

The gene calls are TRBV7-2 and TRBJ2-1; 8 bases line up with TRBD2. Losses at the gene ends were 4 bases for V and 8 bases for J; bases not matched to a gene: 7. This CDR3 is 14 amino acids long. CDR1 is SGHTA, CDR2 FQGNSA, per germline. DNA for the CDR3: TGTGCCAGCAGCTCGGGACTAGTAACGTATGAGCAGTTCTTC. Amino acids: CASSSGLVTYEQFF.

The V and J genes are TRBV20-1 and TRBJ2-1; tentative D call: TRBD2 (5 bases). The CDR3 has 15 amino acids. The germline V gene encodes CDR1 DFQATT and CDR2 SNEGSKA (reference sequence). The germline V and J ends were trimmed by 4 bases and 0 bases, with 13 bases remaining between them. CDR3 in DNA: TGCAGTGCTAATTTCGGGGTTCACTCCTACAATGAGCAGTTCTTC. This gives the protein CSANFGVHSYNEQFF.

This clonotype turned up a few times. The chain recombines TRBV20-1 with TRBJ1-5; 7 bases are a match to TRBD1. J lost 5 bases, V lost 6 bases, and 25 bases had no gene match. Germline V lookup: CDR1 DFQATT, CDR2 SNEGSKA (reference sequence). The CDR3 is 19 amino acids. CDR3 sequence reads: CSAFSSPDRALKGDQPQHF. DNA of the CDR3: TGCAGTGCCTTCTCCAGCCCCGACAGGGCTCTAAAGGGGGATCAGCCCCAGCATTTT.

The V call is TRBV12-3 or TRBV12-4, the J call TRBJ1-5; no reliable D call. With 3 bases removed from V and 5 bases from J, the gap between germline ends came to 8 bases. The CDR3 spans 13 residues. In DNA, the CDR3 is TGTGCCAGCAGTTTTGAGGCAGATCAGCCCCAGCATTTT. Protein product: CASSFEADQPQHF.

The chain couples TRBV5-4 to TRBJ1-2; D is unclear. The CDR3 consists of 14 residues. Per the germline V gene, CDR1 is SGHNT and CDR2 is YYREEE (reference sequence). V was trimmed by 2 bases and J by 0 bases, leaving 8 bases between them. CDR3 sequence reads: CASSLSSTNYGYTF. DNA for the CDR3: TGTGCCAGCAGCTTATCCAGTACTAACTATGGCTACACCTTC.

This clonotype was counted at least ten times. The J gene is TRBJ2-7, the V gene TRBV27; 8 bases align to TRBD2. V lost 6 bases to trimming and J lost 7 bases; unmatched junction nucleotides: 14. CDR3 size: 15 residues. Germline CDR1 and CDR2: MNHEY and SMNVEV (reference sequence). The CDR3 protein is CASSSTSTSALEQYF. The CDR3 DNA sequence: TGTGCCAGCAGCTCAACTTCGACTAGCGCTTTAGAGCAGTACTTC.

Many counts were recorded for this clonotype. The rearrangement joins TRBV20-1 to TRBJ2-4; D might be TRBD1 or TRBD2, each matching 6 bases. This CDR3 has 20 residues. In germline, CDR1 is DFQATT, CDR2 SNEGSKA (reference sequence). V lost 4 bases to trimming and J lost 1 base, with 29 bases between them. Here the CDR3 reads CSAIAWGAVNGGTAKNIQYF. In nucleotides, the CDR3 is TGCAGTGCTATAGCGTGGGGGGCGGTCAATGGGGGAACGGCCAAAAACATTCAGTACTTC.

The chain carries TRBV7-2 and TRBJ1-2; D possibly corresponds to TRBD1 (6 bases). The germline CDR1 and CDR2 sequences are SGHTA and FQGNSA. Between the trimmed V and J ends, which lost 11 bases and 8 bases, there was a span of 18 bases. The length of the CDR3 is 12 residues. The CDR3 coding sequence is TGTGCCTGTTCGGGGGCCGACAGGGGCTACACCTTC. Residues: CACSGADRGYTF.

This clonotype was recorded many times. The chain uses TRBV20-1 and TRBJ2-1; TRBD2 agrees at 10 bases. J gave up 4 bases and V 0 bases, and 9 bases lay outside the gene matches. The CDR3 loop spans 17 amino acids. The germline V gene encodes CDR1 DFQATT and CDR2 SNEGSKA (reference sequence). The CDR3 protein is CSARDGASGRPYNEQFF. CDR3 sequence (DNA): TGCAGTGCTAGAGATGGAGCTAGCGGGAGACCTTACAATGAGCAGTTCTTC.

This clonotype occurred many times. The chain recombines TRBV29-1 with TRBJ2-7; D gene unclear. Trimming shortened V by 0 bases and J by 0 bases, and 6 bases separated the two germline ends. The CDR3 is made up of 13 amino acids. Germline assignment: CDR1 SQVTM and CDR2 ANQGSEA. CDR3 in amino acids: CSVEEGFSYEQYF. The CDR3 coding sequence is TGCAGCGTTGAAGAAGGATTCTCCTACGAGCAGTACTTC.

This clonotype was found many times. The V and J genes are TRBV25-1 and TRBJ2-7; a weak D match, TRBD2 (6 bases). The germline V and J ends were trimmed by 0 bases and 6 bases, with 9 bases remaining between them. From germline, CDR1 is MGHDK and CDR2 SYGVNS. This CDR3 is built from 13 residues. This CDR3 is CASSEYFGSEQYV. CDR3 coding DNA: TGTGCCAGCAGTGAATATTTCGGGAGCGAGCAGTACGTC.

This clonotype was seen a handful of times. The chain employs TRBV12-3 or TRBV12-4 and TRBJ2-3; 11 positions agree with TRBD2. CDR3 size: 13 residues. Trimming at V came to 8 bases and at J to 5 bases, leaving 3 bases not matched to a gene. The CDR3 coding sequence is TGTGCCAGCCGTAGCGGGGGGGGAGATACGCAGTATTTT. Protein: CASRSGGGDTQYF.

This clonotype was recorded many times. The chain uses TRBV29-1 and TRBJ2-1; D remains unclear. V was shortened by 8 bases and J by 2 bases, with 10 bases between the two germline ends. The germline CDR1 and CDR2 sequences are SQVTM and ANQGSEA. The CDR3 spans 12 residues. The CDR3 nucleotides read TGCAGCCCCCGGACCACCTACAATGAGCAGTTCTTC. Amino acids: CSPRTTYNEQFF.

This clonotype was picked up a small number of times. DNA for the CDR3: TGCAGTGCTAGGGCGACAGGCAGTAGAGGAAACACCATATATTTT. Encoded protein: CSARATGSRGNTIYF. V and J are TRBV20-1 and TRBJ1-3, with TRBD1 as a possible D gene (6 bases). This CDR3 has 15 amino acids. CDR1 and CDR2 from the germline V gene are DFQATT and SNEGSKA (reference sequence). Trimming took 3 bases from V and 4 from J, leaving 16 bases between them.

This clonotype was counted a few times. V is TRBV29-1 and J is TRBJ1-5, with TRBD1 matching over 9 bases. V shed 5 bases, J shed 6 bases, and the junction held 11 bases outside the gene matches. Germline V gene sequence: CDR1 SQVTM, CDR2 ANQGSEA. The CDR3 length is 15 residues. This CDR3 is CSVSTGTGFSQPQHF. For the CDR3, the DNA is TGCAGCGTTTCCACCGGGACAGGGTTTAGTCAGCCCCAGCATTTT.

This clonotype was counted many times. The gene calls are TRBV4-3 and TRBJ2-5, with 9 positions matching TRBD2. Germline trimming cut 1 base from V and 5 bases from J; bases unmatched to any gene: 5. The CDR3 loop spans 15 amino acids. The germline V gene encodes CDR1 LGHNA and CDR2 YSLEER. CDR3 amino acids: CASSQGSGGGETQYF. The DNA for the CDR3 is TGCGCCAGCAGCCAAGGTAGCGGGGGAGGTGAGACCCAGTACTTC.

There are a few counts of this clonotype. The chain combines TRBV7-6 with TRBJ1-6; the D gene is possibly TRBD1 (5 bases). Trimming cost V 4 bases and J 6 bases, with 22 bases left between them. This CDR3 has 18 amino acids. Germline-derived CDR1 and CDR2 are SGHVS and FNYEAQ. CDR3 sequence (DNA): TGTGCCAGCAGCTATGACCCGGGGGGGTGGAATGGTAATTCACCCCTCCACTTT. This gives the protein CASSYDPGGWNGNSPLHF.

The chain uses TRBV7-9 and TRBJ2-6, with D unresolved. V lost 2 bases and J lost 0, with 8 bases in between. CDR3 length: 16 amino acids. CDR1 and CDR2 (germline): SEHNR, FQNEAQ (reference sequence). The CDR3 nucleotides read TGTGCCAGCAGCTTAAGTTGGTCCTCTGGGGCCAACGTCCTGACTTTC. This translates into CASSLSWSSGANVLTF. The entire variable domain, with the rest obtained from reference TRBV7-9 and TRBJ2-6, is as follows: DTGVSQNPRHKITKRGQNVTFRCDPISEHNRLYWYRQTLGQGPEFLTYFQNEAQLEKSRLLSDRFSAERPKGSFSTLEIQRTEQGDSAMYLCASSLSWSSGANVLTFGAGSRLTVL.

The sample holds many counts of this clonotype. This sequence joins TRBV6-1 and TRBJ1-1; the D gene is possibly TRBD1 (6 bases). The V gene lost 4 bases and the J gene lost 8 bases, with 17 bases spanning the gap. The CDR3 totals 14 residues. Germline CDR1 and CDR2: MNHNS and SASEGT. The CDR3 nucleotides read TGTGCCAGCAGTGGCCACAGGGAAGGGAAGGAAGCTTTCTTT. Residues: CASSGHREGKEAFF.

The CDR3 bases are TGTGCCAGCAGTCCGGGACAGGGGCCCGGGGAGCTGTTTTTT. Amino acid sequence: CASSPGQGPGELFF. The chain recombines TRBV27 with TRBJ2-2, with 10 bases aligning to TRBD1. This CDR3 has 14 amino acids. Germline CDR1 MNHEY, CDR2 SMNVEV (reference sequence). Germline trimming cut 5 bases from V and 6 bases from J; bases unmatched to any gene: 3.

This clonotype turned up a few times. V usage is TRBV12-3 or TRBV12-4 and J usage is TRBJ2-3, with 9 bases matching TRBD1. The CDR3 consists of 14 residues. The J segment lost 9 bases and the V segment lost 3 bases, leaving 7 bases of the junction unmatched. The CDR3 sequence is CASSLAQGAQTQYF. DNA of the CDR3: TGTGCCAGCAGTTTGGCACAGGGGGCGCAGACGCAGTATTTT.

This clonotype was observed a handful of times. The V and J genes are TRBV5-6 and TRBJ1-6; 10 bases map to TRBD1. CDR3 size: 15 residues. Germline V CDR1 and CDR2: SGHDT, YYEEEE. Trimming took 2 bases from V and 10 from J; bases not matched to a gene: 6. CDR3 protein: CASSLAGTGESPLHF. The CDR3, as DNA: TGTGCCAGCAGCTTAGCCGGGACAGGGGAATCACCCCTCCACTTT.

This clonotype was counted many times. CDR3 DNA sequence: TGCAGTGCTAGAGATGAGGGGGATTCACCCCTCCACTTT. Translation gives CSARDEGDSPLHF. The genes are TRBV20-1 and TRBJ1-6; the D gene is possibly TRBD1 (6 bases). The CDR3 has 13 amino acids. V lost 0 bases and J lost 8, with 8 bases in between. Germline CDR1 and CDR2: DFQATT and SNEGSKA (reference sequence).

This clonotype was counted many times. The genes are TRBV20-1 and TRBJ1-5, with D perhaps TRBD1 (5 bases). The CDR3 is made up of 12 amino acids. The germline gives CDR1 DFQATT, CDR2 SNEGSKA (reference sequence). The V end lost 6 bases, the J end lost 6 bases, and 12 bases lay between the germline ends. CDR3 region: CSALGGSQPQHF. The CDR3 DNA reads as TGCAGTGCCCTTGGGGGTAGTCAGCCCCAGCATTTT.